The 25 T cell receptor beta chains presented below share a single source sample, sequenced in a study of blood T cell repertoires in COVID-19. Produced via immunoSEQ multiplex PCR; TCRdb's table is partial and in-frame only. The sample shows about 78,000 clones, 60% to 80% of them seen only once. The sample comprised peripheral blood. All receptors derive from a human donor in a cohort sampled during active COVID-19.

V usage is TRBV10-3 and J usage is TRBJ2-7, with no clear D. Deletions cut 8 bases from V and 3 bases from J, with 14 bases between. Per the germline V gene, CDR1 is ENHRY and CDR2 is SYGVKD. The CDR3 is made up of 13 amino acids. CDR3 sequence: CAIGQVAGYEQYF. The CDR3 DNA reads TGTGCCATCGGGCAAGTGGCAGGCTACGAGCAGTACTTC.

This clone appeared once. The rearrangement joins TRBV7-3 to TRBJ2-5; D not resolved. The V gene lost 2 bases and the J gene lost 1 base, with 11 bases spanning the gap. The CDR3 extends over 15 amino acids. The V gene's germline CDR1 is SGHTA and CDR2 FQGTGA. The CDR3 sequence: CASSLRPGVQETQYF. The DNA for the CDR3 is TGTGCCAGCAGCTTACGGCCCGGAGTCCAAGAGACCCAGTACTTC.

The V and J genes are TRBV7-3 and TRBJ1-1; D is possibly TRBD1 (5 bases). Trimming stripped 4 bases from V and 1 base from J, with 13 bases between. The CDR3 length is 15 residues. CDR1 and CDR2 (germline): SGHTA, FQGTGA. CDR3 sequence reads: CASSSTGGENTEAFF. CDR3 nucleotides: TGTGCCAGCAGCTCGACCGGGGGTGAGAACACTGAAGCTTTCTTT.

The chain recombines TRBV28 with TRBJ1-6; D possibly corresponds to TRBD1 (6 bases). CDR1 is MDHEN and CDR2 is SYDVKM in the germline V gene. This CDR3 is 17 amino acids long. The ends were cut back, 3 bases at V and 0 bases at J, with 12 bases in the middle. For the CDR3, the DNA is TGTGCCAGCAGTTTCGGACAGCAGAGCTCCTATAATTCACCCCTCCACTTT. It codes for CASSFGQQSSYNSPLHF.

The genes are TRBV9 and TRBJ2-5, with 9 bases lining up with TRBD2. In germline, CDR1 is SGDLS, CDR2 YYNGEE. The CDR3 length is 16 residues. The V gene end was trimmed by 2 bases and the J gene end by 4 bases; junction bases not matched to a gene: 9. The CDR3 coding sequence is TGTGCCAGCAGCGTGGGTAGCGGGGGCCAAGGAGAGACCCAGTACTTC. Translating it yields CASSVGSGGQGETQYF. The full variable domain, completed using reference TRBV9 and TRBJ2-5, is DSGVTQTPKHLITATGQRVTLRCSPRSGDLSVYWYQQSLDQGLQFLIQYYNGEERAKGNILERFSAQQFPDLHSELNLSSLELGDSALYFCASSVGSGGQGETQYFGPGTRLLVL.

This clone appeared many times. The chain couples TRBV2 to TRBJ2-7; no clear D gene. The germline CDR1 and CDR2 sequences are SNHLY and FYNNEI. Trimming left V 3 bases short and J 3 bases short, with 6 bases between. The CDR3 has 12 residues. The CDR3, as DNA: TGTGCCAGCAGTGATTACAACTACGAGCAGTACTTC. It yields the protein CASSDYNYEQYF.

The J gene is TRBJ1-5, the V gene TRBV6-6; D unresolved. Trimming shortened V by 3 bases and J by 2 bases, and 14 bases separated the two germline ends. The CDR3 length is 16 residues. The germline V gene has CDR1 MNHNY and CDR2 SVGAGI (reference sequence). CDR3 in DNA: TGTGCCAGCAGTTATGTGGCAGCCGAGGGCAATCAGCCCCAGCATTTT. This encodes CASSYVAAEGNQPQHF.

This chain links TRBV7-7 with TRBJ2-1, with 11 positions matching TRBD2. J lost 3 bases, V lost 6 bases, and 10 bases had no gene match. The CDR3 is 17 amino acids. Germline V gene lookup returns CDR1 SSHAT and CDR2 FNYEAQ (reference sequence). The CDR3, as DNA: TGTGCCAGCAGTCCCAATCGTCTAGCGGGGGGCTACAATGAGCAGTTCTTC. Encoded protein: CASSPNRLAGGYNEQFF.

This chain connects TRBV11-2 to TRBJ2-3; a possible D gene is TRBD1 (5 bases). From germline, CDR1 is SGHAT and CDR2 FQNNGV. Trimming left V 0 bases short and J 4 bases short, with 8 bases between. The CDR3 is 14 amino acids. The CDR3 DNA reads as TGTGCCAGCAGCTTAGACAGGGTCCCAGATACGCAGTATTTT. It encodes CASSLDRVPDTQYF.

CDR3 in amino acids: CASSTQGAGNTEAFF. The DNA for the CDR3 is TGTGCCAGCAGTACACAGGGGGCGGGTAACACTGAAGCTTTCTTT. V usage is TRBV6-5 and J usage is TRBJ1-1; 9 bases map to TRBD1. The V gene end was trimmed by 5 bases and the J gene end by 2 bases; junction bases not matched to a gene: 6. This CDR3 has 15 amino acids. Germline V gene lookup returns CDR1 MNHEY and CDR2 SVGAGI.

The chain combines TRBV27 with TRBJ1-2; 8 bases fit TRBD1. CDR3 length: 14 residues. V trimming: 6 bases; J trimming: 6 bases; junction bases outside the gene matches: 9. Germline loops: CDR1 MNHEY, CDR2 SMNVEV (reference sequence). The CDR3, as DNA: TGTGCCAGCAGCCGACAGGGGCTGGAGGATGGCTACACCTTC. Protein product: CASSRQGLEDGYTF.

The chain carries TRBV12-3 or TRBV12-4 and TRBJ1-1; D is uncertain. The V and J ends lost 3 bases and 1 base respectively, with 6 bases between them. The CDR3 runs to 13 residues. CDR3 sequence (DNA): TGTGCCAGCAGTTTTATGTCGAACACTGAAGCTTTCTTT. Translated, it gives CASSFMSNTEAFF.

This chain joins TRBV9 and TRBJ2-7; tentatively, D is TRBD2 (5 bases). Germline lookup yields CDR1 SGDLS and CDR2 YYNGEE. Trimming stripped 3 bases from V and 0 bases from J, with 10 bases between. The CDR3 is 14 amino acids. The CDR3 nucleotides read TGTGCCAGCAGCGGACGCACTAGCTCCTACGAGCAGTACTTC. It codes for CASSGRTSSYEQYF. Drawing the rest from reference TRBV9 and TRBJ2-7, the complete variable domain is DSGVTQTPKHLITATGQRVTLRCSPRSGDLSVYWYQQSLDQGLQFLIQYYNGEERAKGNILERFSAQQFPDLHSELNLSSLELGDSALYFCASSGRTSSYEQYFGPGTRLTVT.

This chain uses TRBV7-2 with TRBJ2-3, with D tentatively TRBD1 (5 bases). The CDR3 extends over 13 amino acids. Trimming stripped 6 bases from V and 1 base from J, with 8 bases between. CDR1 is SGHTA and CDR2 is FQGNSA in the germline V gene. The CDR3 loop is CASRMTGTDTQYF. The CDR3 DNA reads TGTGCCAGCAGAATGACAGGCACAGATACGCAGTATTTT.

This chain links TRBV11-3 with TRBJ2-5, with TRBD2 as a possible D gene (6 bases). Germline V gene data show CDR1 as SGHNT and CDR2 as YENEEA. Trimming took 6 bases from V and 1 from J, leaving 9 bases between them. The CDR3 has 13 amino acids. CDR3 sequence (DNA): TGTGCCAGCAGAGGAGGGTTCCAAGAGACCCAGTACTTC. Translating it yields CASRGGFQETQYF.

The CDR3 DNA reads as TGTGCCAGCAGCCCAGACCGGGGTAGCAATCAGCCCCAGCATTTT. Translated: CASSPDRGSNQPQHF. This chain joins TRBV7-2 and TRBJ1-5, with unresolved D. Germline CDR1 SGHTA, CDR2 FQGNSA. CDR3 length: 15 residues. V was trimmed by 5 bases and J by 0 bases, leaving 11 bases between them.

This chain uses TRBV5-1 with TRBJ2-7; 10 nucleotides agree with TRBD1. The germline V gene has CDR1 SGHRS and CDR2 YFSETQ. J was trimmed by 1 base and V by 3 bases; bases with no gene match: 10. CDR3 length equals 17 residues. The CDR3 region is CASSSSGGGQGSYEQYF. CDR3 coding DNA: TGCGCCAGCAGCTCCTCAGGTGGGGGACAGGGGTCCTACGAGCAGTACTTC.

The gene calls are TRBV5-1 and TRBJ1-2; 10 bases are a match to TRBD1. V shed 3 bases, J shed 5 bases, and the junction held 7 bases outside the gene matches. This CDR3 contains 15 residues. CDR1 SGHRS and CDR2 YFSETQ come from the germline V gene. CDR3 in amino acids: CASSSGTGAIYGYTF. CDR3 nucleotide sequence: TGCGCCAGCAGCTCCGGGACAGGGGCCATATATGGCTACACCTTC. The full variable domain, its missing parts supplied by reference TRBV5-1 and TRBJ1-2, is KAGVTQTPRYLIKTRGQQVTLSCSPISGHRSVSWYQQTPGQGLQFLFEYFSETQRNKGNFPGRFSGRQFSNSRSEMNVSTLELGDSALYLCASSSGTGAIYGYTFGSGTRLTVV.

This clone was counted between two and nine times. The V and J genes are TRBV18 and TRBJ2-7, with 8 bases aligning to TRBD1. Germline values: CDR1 KGHSH, CDR2 LQKENI. The CDR3 covers 13 residues. Unmatched junction bases numbered 3, after V lost 3 bases and J lost 5 bases. CDR3 loop: CASSPRTGNEQYF. In DNA, the CDR3 is TGTGCCAGCTCACCCCGGACAGGGAACGAGCAGTACTTC. The full variable domain, with the rest looked up from reference TRBV18 and TRBJ2-7, is NAGVMQNPRHLVRRRGQEARLRCSPMKGHSHVYWYRQLPEEGLKFMVYLQKENIIDESGMPKERFSAEFPKEGPSILRIQQVVRGDSAAYFCASSPRTGNEQYFGPGTRLTVT.

V usage is TRBV15 and J usage is TRBJ1-5; D gene ambiguous. Looked up from germline, CDR1 is LNHNV and CDR2 is YYDKDF (reference sequence). The CDR3 contains 13 residues. V shed 0 bases and J shed 8 bases, with 8 bases lying between them. The chain's CDR3 is CATSRDRVEPQHF. The CDR3 DNA reads TGTGCCACCAGCAGAGATCGGGTCGAGCCCCAGCATTTT.

V usage is TRBV24-1 and J usage is TRBJ1-5; TRBD1 aligns across 10 bases. The CDR3 sequence is 17 residues long. Germline V gives CDR1 KGHDR, CDR2 SFDVKD. The ends lost 3 bases at V and 2 bases at J; junction bases unmatched: 6. The CDR3 coding sequence is TGTGCCACCAGTGATCAGGACAGGGGGGAAGGCAATCAGCCCCAGCATTTT. As protein: CATSDQDRGEGNQPQHF.

This clone occurred a few times. The J gene is TRBJ2-7, the V gene TRBV29-1; TRBD1 might be the D (5 bases). CDR1 and CDR2 from the germline V gene are SQVTM and ANQGSEA. The CDR3 spans 13 residues. Between the trimmed V and J ends, which lost 4 bases and 2 bases, there was a span of 12 bases. The CDR3 DNA sequence: TGCAGCGTTGGGAAAGGGGCAACCTACGAGCAGTACTTC. Its protein is CSVGKGATYEQYF.

The CDR3: CASSLGSGGGVIETQYF. DNA for the CDR3: TGTGCCAGCAGCTTGGGTAGCGGGGGTGGGGTAATAGAGACCCAGTACTTC. This chain uses TRBV5-4 with TRBJ2-5, with TRBD2 matching 9 bases. With 0 bases clipped from V and 4 bases from J, the junction kept 10 bases outside the gene matches. CDR1 and CDR2 (germline): SGHNT, YYREEE (reference sequence). CDR3 length equals 17 residues.

V usage is TRBV30 and J usage is TRBJ1-3; D gene unclear. The V gene lost 0 bases and the J gene lost 0 bases, with 12 bases spanning the gap. The CDR3 totals 16 residues. Germline assignment: CDR1 GTSNPN and CDR2 SVGIG (reference sequence). The DNA for the CDR3 is TGTGCCTGGAGTGTACATGCAGGACTCTCTGGAAACACCATATATTTT. Its translation is CAWSVHAGLSGNTIYF.

CDR3 protein: CASSQGGPGLFF. CDR3 sequence (DNA): TGTGCCAGCAGCCAAGGGGGCCCAGGGCTTTTCTTC. The genes are TRBV3-1 (or the pseudogene TRBV3-2) and TRBJ2-1; perhaps TRBD1 as D (5 bases). Trimming pared 1 base from V and 16 bases from J, leaving 14 bases between. The CDR3 has 12 residues. Germline V gene sequence: CDR1 LGHDT, CDR2 YNNKEL (reference sequence).